These 20 T cell receptor beta chains originate from one sample sequenced in a study of T cell repertoires in cytomegalovirus infection. TCRdb redid the calling of the reads with MiXCR, one entry per CDR3 protein. The sample gives 110,000 to 150,000 distinct CDR3 sequences, 25% to 35% of which show up once; 45% to 60% is in the top ten. Antigen specificity for these receptors is unknown. The sample here was CD8+ T cells from cultured PBMCs, taken from culture after CMV antigen stimulation. All receptors come from a human donor in good health (CMV status not recorded). Some clones in this sample may be carry-over from other donors' samples.

The genes are TRBV7-4 and TRBJ1-1; D is unclear. Germline CDR1 SGHVT, CDR2 SQSDAQ. The CDR3 contains 12 residues. V gave up 1 base and J gave up 11 bases, with 11 bases separating them. The CDR3 region is CASSLGAPEAFF. The CDR3 bases are TGTGCCAGCAGCTTAGGAGCTCCCGAGGCTTTCTTT.

The V call is TRBV19, the J call TRBJ2-4; the D is unclear. This CDR3 comprises 14 residues. V was cut by 3 bases and J by 7 bases, with 13 bases left in between. Germline V gene data show CDR1 as LNHDA and CDR2 as SQIVND (reference sequence). This CDR3 reads CASSILVVPNIQYF. CDR3 bases: TGTGCCAGTAGTATCTTAGTAGTTCCCAACATTCAGTACTTC.

This clonotype has just a few counts. The V gene is TRBV4-3, the J gene TRBJ1-1; 12 positions match TRBD1. The germline V gene has CDR1 LGHNA and CDR2 YSLEER. Trimming took 4 bases from V and 7 from J; bases not matched to a gene: 4. The CDR3 is 14 residues long. This CDR3 reads CASSLGQGAGEAFF. DNA for the CDR3: TGCGCCAGCAGCCTGGGACAGGGGGCCGGTGAAGCTTTCTTT.

This chain uses TRBV7-2 with TRBJ2-2, with D perhaps matching TRBD2 (7 bases). The V end was cut by 5 bases, the J end by 6 bases, with 16 bases between. CDR1 SGHTA and CDR2 FQGNSA come from the germline V gene. This CDR3 is 15 amino acids long. The CDR3 bases are TGTGCCAGCAGCCCCCGAGGGAGGGGGGCCGGGGAGCTGTTTTTT. Encoded protein: CASSPRGRGAGELFF.

This clonotype was recorded a few times. This chain uses TRBV7-8 with TRBJ1-2; tentative D call: TRBD1 (5 bases). Per the germline V gene, CDR1 is SGHVS and CDR2 is FQNEAQ. The germline V and J ends were trimmed by 3 bases and 8 bases, with 10 bases remaining between them. The CDR3 contains 12 residues. The CDR3 DNA follows: TGTGCCAGCAGCTTCGGACGGGACGGCTACACCTTC. Translated, it gives CASSFGRDGYTF.

The chain employs TRBV19 and TRBJ1-2; 7 bases are a match to TRBD1. Germline V gene data show CDR1 as LNHDA and CDR2 as SQIVND (reference sequence). Germline trimming cut 3 bases from V and 2 bases from J; bases unmatched to any gene: 9. CDR3 length equals 16 residues. The CDR3: CASSIDPRTGNYGYTF. The CDR3 DNA follows: TGTGCCAGTAGTATCGACCCGCGGACAGGAAACTATGGCTACACCTTC.

This CDR3 is CASSFQTGGDGYTF. The CDR3 nucleotides are TGTGCCAGCAGTTTTCAGACAGGGGGCGATGGCTACACCTTC. The chain carries TRBV27 and TRBJ1-2; 10 bases match TRBD1. The CDR3 is 14 residues long. The ends lost 3 bases at V and 6 bases at J; junction bases unmatched: 4. Germline-derived CDR1 and CDR2 are MNHEY and SMNVEV (reference sequence).

The table lists this clonotype with a few counts. This sequence joins TRBV6-5 and TRBJ1-6; D gene uncertain. CDR1 and CDR2 (germline): MNHEY, SVGAGI. V lost 0 bases to trimming and J lost 0 bases, with 9 bases between them. The CDR3 runs 17 residues. The CDR3 here is CASSYSWEDSYNSPLHF. The CDR3 DNA reads TGTGCCAGCAGTTACTCGTGGGAGGACTCCTATAATTCACCCCTCCACTTT.

The rearrangement uses TRBV11-1 and TRBJ1-6; the D is unclear. The CDR3 covers 13 residues. Germline CDR1 reads SGHAT; CDR2 reads FQDESV (reference sequence). Trimming removed 1 base from V and 10 bases from J, with 8 bases in between. As DNA, the CDR3 is TGTGCCAGCAGCTTAGTCAGGAACTCACCCCTCCACTTT. This sequence encodes CASSLVRNSPLHF.

There are many counts of this clonotype. This chain connects TRBV12-3 or TRBV12-4 to TRBJ2-1; 9 bases are shared with TRBD1. CDR3 length: 21 amino acids. The V gene end was trimmed by 4 bases and the J gene end by 4 bases; junction bases not matched to a gene: 23. For the CDR3, the DNA is TGTGCCAGCAGTTCCTCTTCGTCGGATACTAACGACAGGGGGATATACAATGAGCAGTTCTTC. This translates into CASSSSSSDTNDRGIYNEQFF.

The chain uses TRBV7-4 and TRBJ1-2; 7 positions match TRBD1. Trimming cost V 5 bases and J 2 bases; bases outside gene matches: 2. This CDR3 region has 13 residues. Germline-derived CDR1 and CDR2 are SGHVT and SQSDAQ. CDR3 sequence: CASSQGDNYGYTF. The DNA for the CDR3 is TGTGCCAGCAGCCAGGGGGACAACTATGGCTACACCTTC.

This clonotype occurred a few times. J is TRBJ2-3 and V is TRBV4-3; D may be TRBD2 (5 bases). The germline gives CDR1 LGHNA, CDR2 YSLEER. The CDR3 length is 15 residues. V lost 3 bases and J 0 bases, leaving 10 bases between the germline ends. The CDR3 nucleotides are TGCGCCAGCAGCCATGGGCGAGGGAGCACAGATACGCAGTATTTT. Its protein is CASSHGRGSTDTQYF.

The table lists this clonotype with a few counts. J is TRBJ1-1 and V is TRBV19; no clear D gene. Trimming removed 2 bases at V and 7 bases at J, with 14 bases between. The CDR3 has 14 residues. The germline V gene encodes CDR1 LNHDA and CDR2 SQIVND (reference sequence). DNA for the CDR3: TGTGCCAGTAGTATACGGGTTTATGACGGTGAAGCTTTCTTT. Translating it yields CASSIRVYDGEAFF.

The chain is built from TRBV20-1 and TRBJ2-7; tentatively, D is TRBD2 (6 bases). CDR1 is DFQATT and CDR2 is SNEGSKA in the germline V gene (reference sequence). The CDR3 runs 16 residues. Trimming pared 0 bases from V and 3 bases from J, leaving 18 bases between. The CDR3 region is CSARDTVGGTLYEQYF. For the CDR3, the DNA is TGCAGTGCTAGAGATACAGTGGGGGGTACCCTCTACGAGCAGTACTTC.

The table lists this clonotype with a few counts. The CDR3 reads CASSGTGAENTEAFF. The CDR3 nucleotides read TGTGCCAGCAGTGGGACAGGGGCTGAGAACACTGAAGCTTTCTTT. This sequence joins TRBV12-3 or TRBV12-4 and TRBJ1-1; 10 nucleotides line up with TRBD1. The CDR3 runs 15 residues. V was pared by 5 bases and J by 1 base, with 4 bases of the junction left unmatched.

V usage is TRBV2 and J usage is TRBJ2-1; possibly TRBD1 for D (6 bases). Germline-derived CDR1 and CDR2 are SNHLY and FYNNEI. Trimming removed 2 bases at V and 9 bases at J, with 17 bases between. The CDR3 is 15 amino acids. The CDR3 DNA is TGTGCCAGCAGTGAAACCAGGGGCGCCTCTGGTGAGCAGTTCTTC. Encoded protein: CASSETRGASGEQFF. Full variable domain (missing parts from reference TRBV2 and TRBJ2-1): EPEVTQTPSHQVTQMGQEVILRCVPISNHLYFYWYRQILGQKVEFLVSFYNNEISEKSEIFDDQFSVERPDGSNFTLKIRSTKLEDSAMYFCASSETRGASGEQFFGPGTRLTVL.

The V call is TRBV7-9, the J call TRBJ2-7, with unresolved D. This CDR3 is 14 amino acids long. From germline, CDR1 is SEHNR and CDR2 FQNEAQ (reference sequence). V shed 5 bases and J shed 1 base, with 12 bases lying between them. CDR3 nucleotides: TGTGCCAGCAGCATCCCGGACGGATCCTACGAGCAGTACTTC. Translation: CASSIPDGSYEQYF.

This clonotype has a handful of counts. V usage is TRBV27 and J usage is TRBJ2-7, with D possibly matching TRBD2 (6 bases). CDR3 size: 17 residues. Germline V CDR1 and CDR2: MNHEY, SMNVEV (reference sequence). V was cut by 0 bases and J by 2 bases, with 17 bases left in between. The CDR3: CASSLSGGRILPYEQYF. The CDR3 DNA sequence: TGTGCCAGCAGTTTATCGGGGGGACGGATCCTCCCCTACGAGCAGTACTTC.

This clonotype appeared a few times. This chain links TRBV3-1 with TRBJ2-5; tentative D call: TRBD1 (5 bases). Germline values: CDR1 LGHDT, CDR2 YNNKEL (reference sequence). This CDR3 has 14 residues. V was shortened by 5 bases and J by 2 bases, with 12 bases between the two germline ends. The CDR3 nucleotides are TGTGCCAGCAGCTTCCCAGGGATTCAAGAGACCCAGTACTTC. This gives the protein CASSFPGIQETQYF.

This clonotype was recorded a few times. This chain uses TRBV7-9 with TRBJ1-2; no clear D gene. In germline, CDR1 is SEHNR, CDR2 FQNEAQ (reference sequence). This CDR3 comprises 15 residues. The V end lost 5 bases, the J end lost 5 bases, and 18 bases lay between the germline ends. CDR3 sequence (DNA): TGTGCCAGCAGCCTGGACCCCCGCGAAAAATATGGCTACACCTTC. Residues: CASSLDPREKYGYTF.